These T cell receptor beta chains were read from a single sample in a study of blood T cell repertoires in COVID-19. The data were produced by immunoSEQ multiplex PCR, yet TCRdb's version contains in-frame clones alone and is incomplete. The data show about 190,000 clones, roughly nine tenths seen once. The source material was PBMCs or T cells enriched from blood (not recorded which). These receptors all come from a woman between 40 and 50 years old in a cohort exposed to, infected with or recovered from COVID-19 (not recorded which). Both conserved end residues are part of each CDR3.

TRBV28	TRBJ2-5	CASTVSGGRQETQYF
TRBV19	TRBJ1-5	CASSIGNSYSQPQHF
TRBV7-9	TRBJ1-2	CASSSYSGYTF
TRBV3-1/TRBV3-2	TRBJ2-1	CASSQDRYNEQFF
TRBV28	TRBJ1-2	CASSFELSNYGYTF
TRBV19	TRBJ2-1	CASSIRGRASYNEQFF
TRBV21-1	TRBJ2-1	CASSRRAPNEQFF
TRBV7-9	TRBJ2-7	CASSLGSSEIHEQYF
TRBV19	TRBJ1-1	CASSIPGRGWDTEAFF
TRBV29-1	TRBJ1-4	CSVEGTTTTNEKLFF
TRBV5-1	TRBJ2-4	CASSLATGGDGYIQYF
TRBV2	TRBJ2-2	CASSGGANTGELFF
TRBV7-6	TRBJ1-1	CASSLLNRNTEAFF
TRBV28	TRBJ1-5	CASSRGINQPQHF
TRBV4-1	TRBJ1-5	CASSQVQGGGNQPQHF
TRBV28	TRBJ1-2	CASSLLGQPALVGGYTF
TRBV13	TRBJ1-3	CASSPEGRNSGNTIYF